These 25 T cell receptor beta chains were sequenced from one sample in a study of blood T cell repertoires in COVID-19 (dated by TCRdb to between 2020 and 2021). Receptor amplification or capture employed the immunoSEQ multiplex PCR assay. This is the immuneACCESS table as TCRdb keeps it, with only in-frame sequences that have V and J called. A part of the clones is gone; compared with another copy, unresolved V genes explain less than half, and the rest is unexplained. This sample gives tens of thousands of clones in total; about 90% of them show up just once. Clones ranked in the top ten supply 2.7% of the sample. Sequencing was carried out using peripheral blood. Every receptor here comes from a man aged 50 to 60 with COVID-19, enrolled during active disease.

V gene TRBV6-5 combines with J gene TRBJ1-1, with 8 bases aligning to TRBD1. The CDR3 runs to 15 residues. V lost 0 bases, J lost 3 bases, and 3 bases stayed unmatched. Germline V gene sequence: CDR1 MNHEY, CDR2 SVGAGI. CDR3 sequence (DNA): TGTGCCAGCAGTTACTCGCAGGGGGCCGACACTGAAGCTTTCTTT. Amino acid sequence: CASSYSQGADTEAFF.

The CDR3 loop is CASSSGQKSYNYGYTF. The CDR3 nucleotides read TGTGCCAGCAGCTCCGGACAGAAGTCCTATAACTATGGCTACACCTTC. The chain combines TRBV5-4 with TRBJ1-2, with a possible D match to TRBD1 (6 bases). V was shortened by 3 bases and J by 1 base, with 16 bases between the two germline ends. CDR3 size: 16 residues. Germline CDR1 and CDR2: SGHNT and YYREEE (reference sequence). The entire variable domain, with the rest obtained from reference TRBV5-4 and TRBJ1-2, is as follows: ETGVTQSPTHLIKTRGQQVTLRCSSQSGHNTVSWYQQALGQGPQFIFQYYREEENGRGNFPPRFSGLQFPNYSSELNVNALELDDSALYLCASSSGQKSYNYGYTFGSGTRLTVV.

The CDR3, as DNA: TGTGCCAGCAGCGTGAACAGGGGCGATCAGCCCCAGCATTTT. Translating it yields CASSVNRGDQPQHF. The V call is TRBV7-8, the J call TRBJ1-5; 7 bases are a match to TRBD1. The CDR3 sequence is 14 residues long. V trimming: 5 bases; J trimming: 5 bases; junction bases outside the gene matches: 6. Looked up from germline, CDR1 is SGHVS and CDR2 is FQNEAQ.

The rearrangement joins TRBV2 to TRBJ2-1; 9 bases are shared with TRBD2. The CDR3 covers 14 residues. Trimming removed 7 bases from V and 9 bases from J; junction bases left unmatched: 10. Germline loops: CDR1 SNHLY, CDR2 FYNNEI. The CDR3 reads CASTTGLASSEQFF. As DNA, the CDR3 is TGTGCCAGCACCACGGGACTAGCTTCGAGTGAGCAGTTCTTC.

This chain connects TRBV5-5 to TRBJ1-1, with D perhaps matching TRBD1 (6 bases). Germline V gives CDR1 SGHKS, CDR2 YYEKEE (reference sequence). CDR3 length: 12 residues. V lost 5 bases and J lost 8, with 13 bases in between. The CDR3 region is CASRDGTPEAFF. The CDR3 bases are TGTGCCAGCAGAGACGGGACACCCGAAGCTTTCTTT. Based on the CDR3 plus reference TRBV5-5 and TRBJ1-1, the full variable domain is DAGVTQSPTHLIKTRGQQVTLRCSPISGHKSVSWYQQVLGQGPQFIFQYYEKEERGRGNFPDRFSARQFPNYSSELNVNALLLGDSALYLCASRDGTPEAFFGQGTRLTVV.

Only one count was recorded for this clone. J is TRBJ2-3 and V is TRBV9; D perhaps matches TRBD2 (7 bases). V lost 4 bases and J lost 2, with 20 bases in between. Germline CDR1 and CDR2: SGDLS and YYNGEE. The CDR3 covers 17 residues. The CDR3 coding sequence is TGTGCCAGCAGCTCAAGTGGGGCGGGGGCCTACACAGATACGCAGTATTTT. This sequence encodes CASSSSGAGAYTDTQYF.

The chain employs TRBV10-3 and TRBJ1-5, with D tentatively TRBD1 (6 bases). V was pared by 0 bases and J by 3 bases, with 9 bases between. The CDR3 is 15 amino acids. Germline loops: CDR1 ENHRY, CDR2 SYGVKD. CDR3 in amino acids: CAISESTGHNQPQHF. The CDR3 DNA sequence: TGTGCCATCAGTGAGTCAACAGGGCACAATCAGCCCCAGCATTTT.

The chain uses TRBV15 and TRBJ1-1; D remains ambiguous. This CDR3 is 13 amino acids long. Germline V lookup: CDR1 LNHNV, CDR2 YYDKDF (reference sequence). V lost 5 bases and J lost 3, with 10 bases in between. The CDR3 DNA reads TGTGCCACCAGCCCCGGGCGGGACACTGAAGCTTTCTTT. Protein: CATSPGRDTEAFF.

The chain employs TRBV6-5 and TRBJ1-2; 7 bases fit TRBD1. J lost 7 bases, V lost 7 bases, and 15 bases had no gene match. CDR1 and CDR2 (germline): MNHEY, SVGAGI. The CDR3 loop spans 15 amino acids. The CDR3 DNA reads TGTGCCAGCAACCCCTTGAGGGGGCAAAAGAGTGGCTACACCTTC. It codes for CASNPLRGQKSGYTF.

The chain is built from TRBV9 and TRBJ2-5, with 11 bases identical to TRBD2. V shed 2 bases and J 4 bases; nucleotides not matched to a gene: 1. The CDR3 runs 14 residues. CDR1 and CDR2 (germline): SGDLS, YYNGEE. CDR3 protein: CASSVGTSGETQYF. CDR3 DNA: TGTGCCAGCAGCGTCGGGACTAGCGGAGAGACCCAGTACTTC.

The chain employs TRBV7-9 and TRBJ1-4; the D gene is possibly TRBD1 (6 bases). The V end was cut by 2 bases, the J end by 4 bases, with 14 bases between. This CDR3 region has 16 residues. CDR1 SEHNR and CDR2 FQNEAQ come from the germline V gene (reference sequence). CDR3: CASSLRQDSFNEKLFF. As DNA, the CDR3 is TGTGCCAGCAGCTTAAGGCAGGACAGCTTTAATGAAAAACTGTTTTTT.

The rearrangement uses TRBV7-6 and TRBJ2-7, with 8 bases matching TRBD2. Germline assignment: CDR1 SGHVS and CDR2 FNYEAQ. CDR3 length: 16 amino acids. The J segment lost 0 bases and the V segment lost 6 bases, leaving 10 bases of the junction unmatched. The CDR3 region has the DNA TGTGCCAGCAGTCCCATCGGGACTAGGGGCTCCTACGAGCAGTACTTC. Translating it yields CASSPIGTRGSYEQYF.

This clone has a handful of counts. The chain has TRBV19 and TRBJ2-3; no clear D. Trimming took off 6 bases at V and 0 bases at J, with 4 bases between the two ends. CDR3 length: 12 residues. Germline V lookup: CDR1 LNHDA, CDR2 SQIVND (reference sequence). This CDR3 reads CASRQSTDTQYF. The CDR3 DNA sequence: TGTGCCAGTAGGCAGAGCACAGATACGCAGTATTTT.

This chain joins TRBV15 and TRBJ1-2; 7 bases map to TRBD1. With 1 base clipped from V and 5 bases from J, the junction kept 4 bases outside the gene matches. Germline loops: CDR1 LNHNV, CDR2 YYDKDF (reference sequence). The CDR3 length is 14 residues. CDR3 in amino acids: CATSRGATGYGYTF. CDR3 nucleotides: TGTGCCACCAGCAGAGGAGCGACAGGGTATGGCTACACCTTC.

This clone was observed a single time. The chain carries TRBV18 and TRBJ1-2, with unresolved D. Germline CDR1 KGHSH, CDR2 LQKENI. V was clipped by 3 bases and J by 5 bases, with 7 bases between them. CDR3 size: 12 residues. The CDR3: CASSPDKYGYTF. The CDR3 DNA follows: TGTGCCAGCTCACCTGACAAGTATGGCTACACCTTC.

The rearrangement links TRBV24-1 to TRBJ2-2; the D gene is possibly TRBD2 (6 bases). The CDR3 is made up of 13 amino acids. V was trimmed by 3 bases and J by 10 bases, leaving 11 bases between them. The germline V gene encodes CDR1 KGHDR and CDR2 SFDVKD. This CDR3 reads CATSDGASEELFF. In DNA, the CDR3 is TGTGCCACCAGTGATGGGGCTAGCGAGGAGCTGTTTTTT.

The chain combines TRBV9 with TRBJ2-1, with TRBD1 matching 7 bases. Germline-derived CDR1 and CDR2 are SGDLS and YYNGEE. With V trimmed by 0 bases and J by 3 bases, 3 bases remained unmatched. This CDR3 spans 15 amino acids. In DNA, the CDR3 is TGTGCCAGCAGCGTAGTAGGGGGCCGCTACAATGAGCAGTTCTTC. Its translation: CASSVVGGRYNEQFF.

This clone occurred once. The V call is TRBV6-5, the J call TRBJ2-1; 7 bases match TRBD2. V shed 4 bases and J 6 bases; nucleotides not matched to a gene: 3. From germline, CDR1 is MNHEY and CDR2 SVGAGI. This CDR3 contains 13 residues. CDR3 protein: CASSWEGINEQFF. CDR3 in DNA: TGTGCCAGCAGTTGGGAGGGGATCAATGAGCAGTTCTTC.

The chain employs TRBV11-2 and TRBJ1-1; a possible D gene is TRBD1 (6 bases). With 1 base removed from V and 1 base from J, the gap between germline ends came to 13 bases. The CDR3 loop spans 16 amino acids. Per germline, CDR1 SGHAT and CDR2 FQNNGV. CDR3 DNA: TGTGCCAGCAGCTTAGGTTTTGGACAGACGAACACTGAAGCTTTCTTT. This codes for CASSLGFGQTNTEAFF.

The J gene is TRBJ2-7, the V gene TRBV6-5; possible D gene TRBD1, 5 bases. Trimming took 0 bases from V and 4 from J, leaving 10 bases between them. Germline V gene sequence: CDR1 MNHEY, CDR2 SVGAGI. This CDR3 is built from 14 residues. The CDR3 DNA follows: TGTGCCAGCAGTTACTCTCGATCAGGGTACGAGCAGTACTTC. Its protein is CASSYSRSGYEQYF.

The CDR3 here is CASSVGTSPYEQYF. CDR3 nucleotides: TGTGCCAGCAGCGTAGGGACTAGTCCCTACGAGCAGTACTTC. The chain recombines TRBV9 with TRBJ2-7; 7 nucleotides match TRBD2. Germline V gene data show CDR1 as SGDLS and CDR2 as YYNGEE. V lost 0 bases, J lost 2 bases, and 2 bases stayed unmatched. CDR3 length: 14 amino acids.

This chain connects TRBV6-1 to TRBJ1-6; D not certain. Deletions cut 3 bases from V and 3 bases from J, with 6 bases between. The germline V gene encodes CDR1 MNHNS and CDR2 SASEGT. The CDR3 totals 14 residues. The CDR3 loop is CASSEGSYNSPLHF. The CDR3 DNA reads TGTGCCAGCAGTGAGGGCAGCTATAATTCACCCCTCCACTTT.

The chain employs TRBV11-2 and TRBJ2-2; 8 bases match TRBD2. The length of the CDR3 is 16 residues. Losses at the gene ends were 6 bases for V and 5 bases for J; bases not matched to a gene: 11. Germline loops: CDR1 SGHAT, CDR2 FQNNGV. The CDR3 reads CASRVLRGGATGELFF. CDR3 nucleotide sequence: TGTGCCAGCAGGGTCCTCCGGGGGGGAGCAACCGGGGAGCTGTTTTTT.

The chain couples TRBV12-3 or TRBV12-4 to TRBJ1-2, with D possibly TRBD1 on 5 matching bases. CDR3 size: 12 residues. The V end was cut by 7 bases, the J end by 8 bases, with 14 bases between. The CDR3 region is CASNRAGLGYTF. As DNA, the CDR3 is TGTGCCAGCAACCGGGCAGGGTTGGGCTACACCTTC.

The chain recombines TRBV6-5 with TRBJ1-6; 10 bases line up with TRBD1. The trim removed 7 bases at V and 9 bases at J, leaving 6 bases unmatched. CDR3 length equals 14 residues. Germline loops: CDR1 MNHEY, CDR2 SVGAGI. The CDR3 protein is CASTPTGGGSPLHF. The CDR3 DNA reads TGTGCCAGCACCCCGACAGGGGGCGGTTCACCCCTCCACTTT.